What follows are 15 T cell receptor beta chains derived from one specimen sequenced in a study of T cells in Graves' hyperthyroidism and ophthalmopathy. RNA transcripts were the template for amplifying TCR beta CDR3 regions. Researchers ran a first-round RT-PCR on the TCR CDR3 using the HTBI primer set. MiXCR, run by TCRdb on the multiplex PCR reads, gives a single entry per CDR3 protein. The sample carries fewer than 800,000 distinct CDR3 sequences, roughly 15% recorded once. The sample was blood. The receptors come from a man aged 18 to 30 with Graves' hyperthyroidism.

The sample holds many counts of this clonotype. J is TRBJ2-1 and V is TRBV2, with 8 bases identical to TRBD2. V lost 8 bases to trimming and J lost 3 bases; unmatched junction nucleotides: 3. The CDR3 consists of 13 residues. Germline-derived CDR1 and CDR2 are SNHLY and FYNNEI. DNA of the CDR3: TGTGCCAGCTCACTAGCGGTCTACAATGAGCAGTTCTTC. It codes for CASSLAVYNEQFF.

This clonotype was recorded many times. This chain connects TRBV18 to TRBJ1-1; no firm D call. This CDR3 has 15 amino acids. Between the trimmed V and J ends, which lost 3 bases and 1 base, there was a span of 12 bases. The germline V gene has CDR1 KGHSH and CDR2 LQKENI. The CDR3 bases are TGTGCCAGCTCACCTAACATACAGCAGAACACTGAAGCTTTCTTT. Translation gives CASSPNIQQNTEAFF.

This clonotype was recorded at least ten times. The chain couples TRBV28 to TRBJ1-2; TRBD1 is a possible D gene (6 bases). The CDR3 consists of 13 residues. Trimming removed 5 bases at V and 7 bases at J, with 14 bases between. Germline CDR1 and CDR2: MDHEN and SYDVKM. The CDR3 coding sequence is TGTGCCAGCAGTCCCGGGACATCTGGTGGCTACACCTTC. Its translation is CASSPGTSGGYTF.

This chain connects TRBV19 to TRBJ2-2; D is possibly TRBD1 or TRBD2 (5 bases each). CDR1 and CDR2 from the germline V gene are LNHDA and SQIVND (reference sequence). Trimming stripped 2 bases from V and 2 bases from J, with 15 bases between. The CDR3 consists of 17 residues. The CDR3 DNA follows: TGTGCCAGTAGTATACCCCCGGGACGGCAAAACACCGGGGAGCTGTTTTTT. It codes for CASSIPPGRQNTGELFF.

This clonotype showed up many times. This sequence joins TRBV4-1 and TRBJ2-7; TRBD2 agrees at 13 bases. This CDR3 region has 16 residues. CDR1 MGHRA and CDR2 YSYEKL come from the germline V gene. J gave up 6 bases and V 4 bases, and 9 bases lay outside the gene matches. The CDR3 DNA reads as TGCGCCAGCAGCCTCAGACTAGCGGGAGGTTTGGGCGAGCAGTACTTC. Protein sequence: CASSLRLAGGLGEQYF.

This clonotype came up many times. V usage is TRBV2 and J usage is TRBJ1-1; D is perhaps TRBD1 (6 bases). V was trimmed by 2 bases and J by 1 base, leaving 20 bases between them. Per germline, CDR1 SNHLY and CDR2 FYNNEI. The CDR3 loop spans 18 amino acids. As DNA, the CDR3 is TGTGCCAGCAGTGAACGGGCAGGGGCAGGCGCATGGAACACTGAAGCTTTCTTT. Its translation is CASSERAGAGAWNTEAFF.

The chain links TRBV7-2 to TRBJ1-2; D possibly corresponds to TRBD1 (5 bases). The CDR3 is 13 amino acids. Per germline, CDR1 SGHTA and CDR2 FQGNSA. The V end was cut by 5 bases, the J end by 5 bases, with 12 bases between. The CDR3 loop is CASSQSGVYGYTF. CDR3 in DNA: TGTGCCAGCAGCCAGTCGGGGGTTTATGGCTACACCTTC.

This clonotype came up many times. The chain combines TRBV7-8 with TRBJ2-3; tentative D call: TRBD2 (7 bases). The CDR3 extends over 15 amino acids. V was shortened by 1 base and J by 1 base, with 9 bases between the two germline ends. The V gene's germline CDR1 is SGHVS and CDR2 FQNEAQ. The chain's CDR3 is CASSLDGGRTDTQYF. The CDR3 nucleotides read TGTGCCAGCAGCTTAGACGGGGGGCGCACAGATACGCAGTATTTT.

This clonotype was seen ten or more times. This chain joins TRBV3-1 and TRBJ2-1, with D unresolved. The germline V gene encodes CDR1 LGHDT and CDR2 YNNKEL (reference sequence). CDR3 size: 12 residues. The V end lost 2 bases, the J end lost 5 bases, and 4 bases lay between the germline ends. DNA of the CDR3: TGTGCCAGCAGCCAAACCCACAATGAGCAGTTCTTC. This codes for CASSQTHNEQFF.

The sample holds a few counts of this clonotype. CDR3 region: CASSKLAGGYNEQFF. In DNA form, the CDR3 reads TGTGCCAGCAGCAAACTAGCGGGAGGGTACAATGAGCAGTTCTTC. This sequence joins TRBV7-9 and TRBJ2-1, with 13 bases that match TRBD2. CDR1 SEHNR and CDR2 FQNEAQ come from the germline V gene (reference sequence). V lost 5 bases to trimming and J lost 4 bases; unmatched junction nucleotides: 2. This CDR3 has 15 amino acids.

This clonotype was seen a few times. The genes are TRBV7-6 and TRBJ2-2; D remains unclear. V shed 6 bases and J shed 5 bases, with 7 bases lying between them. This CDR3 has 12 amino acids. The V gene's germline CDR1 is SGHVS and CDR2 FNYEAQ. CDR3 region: CASRGWTGELFF. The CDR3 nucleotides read TGTGCCAGCAGAGGGTGGACCGGGGAGCTGTTTTTT.

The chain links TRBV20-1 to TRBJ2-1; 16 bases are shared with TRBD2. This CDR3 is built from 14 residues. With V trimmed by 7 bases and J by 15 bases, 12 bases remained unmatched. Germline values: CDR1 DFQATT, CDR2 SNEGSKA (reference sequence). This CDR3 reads CSVSPGLAGGPGFF. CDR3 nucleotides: TGCAGTGTCAGTCCGGGACTAGCGGGAGGGCCTGGGTTCTTC.

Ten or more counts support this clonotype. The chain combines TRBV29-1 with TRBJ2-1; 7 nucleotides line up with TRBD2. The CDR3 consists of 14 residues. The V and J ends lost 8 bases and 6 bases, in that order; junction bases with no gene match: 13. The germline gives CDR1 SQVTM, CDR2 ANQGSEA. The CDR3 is CSKSGLGQGNEQFF. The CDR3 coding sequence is TGCAGCAAAAGCGGACTAGGGCAGGGCAATGAGCAGTTCTTC.

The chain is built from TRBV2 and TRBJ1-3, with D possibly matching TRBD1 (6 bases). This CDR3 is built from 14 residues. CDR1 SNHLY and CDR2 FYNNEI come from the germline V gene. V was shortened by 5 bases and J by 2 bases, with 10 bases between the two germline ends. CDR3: CASSPGHAGNTIYF. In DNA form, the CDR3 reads TGTGCCAGCAGTCCGGGACATGCTGGAAACACCATATATTTT.

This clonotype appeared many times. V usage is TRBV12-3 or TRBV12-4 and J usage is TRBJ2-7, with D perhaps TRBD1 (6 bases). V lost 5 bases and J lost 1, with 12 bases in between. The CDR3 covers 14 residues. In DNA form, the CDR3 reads TGTGCCAGCAGTACCTCGACAGGTTCCTACGAGCAGTACTTC. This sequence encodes CASSTSTGSYEQYF.